These 24 T cell receptor beta chains share one sample of origin, sequenced in a study of OX40 agonist ivuxolimab in advanced cancers. TCRdb keeps only in-frame clones here, not all; method: immunoSEQ multiplex PCR. The table shows tens of thousands of clones, with about four fifths occurring only once. This material consisted of CD4+ or CD8+ T cells sorted from blood, taken in a trial of the OX40 agonist ivuxolimab. Source of these receptors: an adult with an advanced solid tumor such as melanoma, head and neck, liver or kidney cancer.

The genes are TRBV6-4 and TRBJ2-7; D is unresolved. CDR3 length: 15 amino acids. The V gene's germline CDR1 is MRHNA and CDR2 SNTAGT. The CDR3 is CAGSQDSQSSYEQYV. The DNA of the CDR3 is TGTGCCGGCAGTCAGGATAGTCAGAGCTCCTACGAGCAGTACGTC.

This sequence joins TRBV2 and TRBJ2-1; 11 bases match TRBD2. There are 15 residues in the CDR3. Germline assignment: CDR1 SNHLY and CDR2 FYNNEI. Trimming took 7 bases from V and 10 from J; bases not matched to a gene: 12. The CDR3 is CASNLGVAGGHEQFF. CDR3 DNA sequence: TGTGCCAGCAACCTTGGGGTAGCGGGGGGGCACGAGCAGTTCTTC.

This clone appeared a few times. The chain has TRBV7-9 and TRBJ2-1; 9 positions agree with TRBD2. CDR1 and CDR2 (germline): SEHNR, FQNEAQ (reference sequence). The ends lost 5 bases at V and 10 bases at J; junction bases unmatched: 18. The CDR3 runs 17 residues. CDR3 sequence (DNA): TGTGCCAGCAGCCCAGACGGGGGGGCTAGCGGGACACGGGAGCAGTTCTTC. It codes for CASSPDGGASGTREQFF.

Only a few counts were recorded for this clone. The chain uses TRBV7-3 and TRBJ1-1; D is uncertain. The V end lost 2 bases, the J end lost 0 bases, and 4 bases lay between the germline ends. The V gene's germline CDR1 is SGHTA and CDR2 FQGTGA. The CDR3 consists of 13 residues. The CDR3: CASSLLVNTEAFF. The CDR3 DNA reads TGTGCCAGCAGCTTACTCGTGAACACTGAAGCTTTCTTT.

J is TRBJ1-5 and V is TRBV19; TRBD1 matches at 9 bases. V shed 3 bases and J 6 bases; nucleotides not matched to a gene: 6. CDR3 length: 15 amino acids. Looked up from germline, CDR1 is LNHDA and CDR2 is SQIVND (reference sequence). The CDR3 region has the DNA TGTGCCAGTAGTATCCGTACAGGGGGCGGTCAGCCCCAGCATTTT. Translated: CASSIRTGGGQPQHF.

The rearrangement joins TRBV5-1 to TRBJ2-3; D may match TRBD1 or TRBD2 (6 bases each). The V end was cut by 2 bases, the J end by 0 bases, with 13 bases between. Germline CDR1 SGHRS, CDR2 YFSETQ. The CDR3 extends over 16 amino acids. CDR3: CASSFQSGASTDTQYF. CDR3 nucleotides: TGCGCCAGCAGCTTTCAATCGGGGGCCAGCACAGATACGCAGTATTTT. The whole variable domain, filled in from reference TRBV5-1 and TRBJ2-3, reads KAGVTQTPRYLIKTRGQQVTLSCSPISGHRSVSWYQQTPGQGLQFLFEYFSETQRNKGNFPGRFSGRQFSNSRSEMNVSTLELGDSALYLCASSFQSGASTDTQYFGPGTRLTVL.

The chain links TRBV2 to TRBJ2-7; the match to TRBD1 covers 8 bases. V lost 6 bases to trimming and J lost 3 bases; unmatched junction nucleotides: 4. The CDR3 has 13 amino acids. CDR1 SNHLY and CDR2 FYNNEI come from the germline V gene. This CDR3 reads CASSQGANYEQYV. The CDR3 nucleotides are TGTGCCAGCAGCCAGGGGGCTAACTACGAGCAGTACGTC.

This clone was detected once. The V call is TRBV19, the J call TRBJ2-3, with 8 bases identical to TRBD1. Per the germline V gene, CDR1 is LNHDA and CDR2 is SQIVND (reference sequence). The CDR3 contains 16 residues. Trimming took 1 base from V and 1 from J; bases not matched to a gene: 4. The CDR3 DNA sequence: TGTGCCAGTAGTATAGGCAGGGGGCTCGGCACAGATACGCAGTATTTT. Residues: CASSIGRGLGTDTQYF.

This chain links TRBV9 with TRBJ1-2, with D uncertain. The CDR3 is 12 amino acids. The germline gives CDR1 SGDLS, CDR2 YYNGEE. The V end was cut by 4 bases, the J end by 3 bases, with 7 bases between. The CDR3 spells CASSHRDYGYTF. The CDR3 nucleotides read TGTGCCAGCAGCCACCGGGACTATGGCTACACCTTC. The full variable domain, rest sourced from reference TRBV9 and TRBJ1-2, is DSGVTQTPKHLITATGQRVTLRCSPRSGDLSVYWYQQSLDQGLQFLIQYYNGEERAKGNILERFSAQQFPDLHSELNLSSLELGDSALYFCASSHRDYGYTFGSGTRLTVV.

V is TRBV7-2 and J is TRBJ2-3; D not resolved. V was cut by 3 bases and J by 1 base, with 20 bases left in between. Germline CDR1 is SGHTA and CDR2 is FQGNSA. The CDR3 is 18 amino acids. The DNA of the CDR3 is TGTGCCAGCAGCTTCGACCCACGCCAGTTTCGCGGCACAGATACGCAGTATTTT. Protein sequence: CASSFDPRQFRGTDTQYF.

This chain connects TRBV4-3 to TRBJ2-7, with unresolved D. Germline CDR1 LGHNA, CDR2 YSLEER. Between the trimmed V and J ends, which lost 0 bases and 3 bases, there was a span of 12 bases. CDR3 length: 15 amino acids. The CDR3 DNA reads as TGCGCCAGCAGCCAAGAAAATCGGATCTACTACGAGCAGTACTTC. This translates into CASSQENRIYYEQYF.

V and J are TRBV7-7 and TRBJ2-5; the D is unclear. The CDR3 is made up of 13 amino acids. CDR1 is SSHAT, CDR2 FNYEAQ, per germline (reference sequence). The germline V and J ends were trimmed by 2 bases and 3 bases, with 7 bases remaining between them. The CDR3 DNA is TGTGCCAGCAGCTTATCTGGGGAAGAGACCCAGTACTTC. Encoded protein: CASSLSGEETQYF.

This CDR3 is CASSLSGRAHSGNTIYF. For the CDR3, the DNA is TGTGCCAGCAGTTTAAGTGGCAGGGCCCACTCTGGAAACACCATATATTTT. The chain is built from TRBV28 and TRBJ1-3; weak D call: TRBD1 (5 bases). The CDR3 spans 17 residues. Germline CDR1 is MDHEN and CDR2 is SYDVKM. Trimming shortened V by 2 bases and J by 0 bases, and 14 bases separated the two germline ends.

This chain links TRBV10-3 with TRBJ2-2; 9 nucleotides agree with TRBD1. The V segment lost 0 bases and the J segment 4 bases; nucleotides outside the gene matches: 3. The CDR3 is 16 residues long. Germline V gene lookup returns CDR1 ENHRY and CDR2 SYGVKD. CDR3 residues: CAISESRTGVTGELFF. The CDR3 DNA reads TGTGCCATCAGTGAGTCTAGGACAGGGGTCACCGGGGAGCTGTTTTTT.

The rearrangement links TRBV18 to TRBJ2-1; D perhaps matches TRBD2 (7 bases). V dropped 6 bases and J dropped 0 bases, with 12 bases sitting between them. Germline V lookup: CDR1 KGHSH, CDR2 LQKENI. The CDR3 consists of 15 residues. The CDR3 region is CASSAGASSYNEQFF. DNA for the CDR3: TGTGCCAGCTCGGCGGGGGCAAGCTCCTACAATGAGCAGTTCTTC. The full variable domain, with the rest looked up from reference TRBV18 and TRBJ2-1, is NAGVMQNPRHLVRRRGQEARLRCSPMKGHSHVYWYRQLPEEGLKFMVYLQKENIIDESGMPKERFSAEFPKEGPSILRIQQVVRGDSAAYFCASSAGASSYNEQFFGPGTRLTVL.

The chain uses TRBV4-3 and TRBJ2-5; 11 bases are shared with TRBD2. This CDR3 spans 16 amino acids. J gave up 4 bases and V 4 bases, and 8 bases lay outside the gene matches. From germline, CDR1 is LGHNA and CDR2 YSLEER. CDR3: CASSRVAGGGSETQYF. The CDR3 DNA reads as TGCGCCAGCAGCCGAGTAGCGGGAGGGGGTTCAGAGACCCAGTACTTC.

The rearrangement uses TRBV19 and TRBJ2-3; no firm D call. The CDR3 is 18 residues long. Trimming left V 3 bases short and J 0 bases short, with 19 bases between. Germline V CDR1 and CDR2: LNHDA, SQIVND (reference sequence). The CDR3 DNA is TGTGCCAGTAGTATCTTTATAGGGCCAAAGGGTAGCACAGATACGCAGTATTTT. This encodes CASSIFIGPKGSTDTQYF. Looking up the rest from reference TRBV19 and TRBJ2-3 gives the full variable domain: DGGITQSPKYLFRKEGQNVTLSCEQNLNHDAMYWYRQDPGQGLRLIYYSQIVNDFQKGDIAEGYSVSREKKESFPLTVTSAQKNPTAFYLCASSIFIGPKGSTDTQYFGPGTRLTVL.

In this sample, this clone turned up a few times. The chain links TRBV5-4 to TRBJ1-2; the D gene is possibly TRBD1 (5 bases). The CDR3 runs to 12 residues. V shed 2 bases and J shed 8 bases, with 10 bases lying between them. The germline gives CDR1 SGHNT, CDR2 YYREEE (reference sequence). Written as DNA, the CDR3 is TGTGCCAGCAGCTTCCAGGGTGAAGGCTACACCTTC. Its translation is CASSFQGEGYTF.

The gene calls are TRBV7-2 and TRBJ2-1; D remains unclear. The CDR3 loop spans 12 amino acids. The germline V and J ends were trimmed by 5 bases and 8 bases, with 10 bases remaining between them. Germline V CDR1 and CDR2: SGHTA, FQGNSA. The CDR3 loop is CASSLRTHEQFF. DNA of the CDR3: TGTGCCAGCAGCCTCCGGACCCATGAGCAGTTCTTC.

V is TRBV6-1 and J is TRBJ2-7, with 10 bases matching TRBD2. Germline V gene sequence: CDR1 MNHNS, CDR2 SASEGT. V lost 2 bases and J lost 4; bases outside the gene matches: 5. This CDR3 has 15 amino acids. This chain's CDR3 is CASSERGAGGYEQYV. The DNA of the CDR3 is TGTGCCAGCAGTGAAAGGGGAGCGGGGGGGTACGAGCAGTACGTC.

The chain combines TRBV6-1 with TRBJ1-5, with D hard to call. Germline lookup yields CDR1 MNHNS and CDR2 SASEGT. Trimming took off 0 bases at V and 0 bases at J, with 3 bases between the two ends. CDR3 length equals 14 residues. The CDR3 is CASSEAYSNQPQHF. The CDR3 nucleotides read TGTGCCAGCAGTGAAGCCTATAGCAATCAGCCCCAGCATTTT.

This chain connects TRBV5-6 to TRBJ2-5; 15 nucleotides match TRBD2. V was pared by 4 bases and J by 1 base, with 2 bases of the junction left unmatched. Germline loops: CDR1 SGHDT, CDR2 YYEEEE. This CDR3 comprises 16 residues. The CDR3 region is CASSGTSGRSQETQYF. CDR3 sequence (DNA): TGTGCCAGCAGCGGGACTAGCGGGAGGAGCCAAGAGACCCAGTACTTC.

Here the CDR3 DNA reads TGTGCCAGCAGCTTGCCGCAGGTTGGGGGTTATGGCTACACCTTC. Translated, it gives CASSLPQVGGYGYTF. This chain connects TRBV5-6 to TRBJ1-2; tentatively, D is TRBD1 (5 bases). The CDR3 is 15 residues long. Germline V CDR1 and CDR2: SGHDT, YYEEEE. The V gene lost 1 base and the J gene lost 5 bases, with 15 bases spanning the gap. The complete variable domain, with remaining parts taken from reference TRBV5-6 and TRBJ1-2, reads DAGVTQSPTHLIKTRGQQVTLRCSPKSGHDTVSWYQQALGQGPQFIFQYYEEEERQRGNFPDRFSGHQFPNYSSELNVNALLLGDSALYLCASSLPQVGGYGYTFGSGTRLTVV.

V and J are TRBV28 and TRBJ2-7, with a tentative D call TRBD2 (5 bases). Germline V CDR1 and CDR2: MDHEN, SYDVKM. V was pared by 3 bases and J by 4 bases, with 13 bases between. The length of the CDR3 is 14 residues. CDR3 coding DNA: TGTGCCAGCAGTTTCCGGGGAACCGATTACGAGCAGTACTTC. Translating gives CASSFRGTDYEQYF.